Presented here are 26 T cell receptor beta chains from one specimen sequenced in a study of technical replicates of blood from a few donors. Sequencing used immunoSEQ multiplex PCR; TCRdb keeps in-frame clones, though not all of them. The sample holds approximately 75,000 clones, roughly 92% seen once. Sequenced sample: T cells isolated from PBMCs. Source of these receptors: a human donor in good health.

This clone has only one observation. The J gene is TRBJ2-7, the V gene TRBV4-3; D is perhaps TRBD2 (6 bases). The CDR3 contains 13 residues. The V end was cut by 3 bases, the J end by 4 bases, with 10 bases between. CDR1 LGHNA and CDR2 YSLEER come from the germline V gene. The CDR3 loop is CASSQGLFYEQYF. The DNA for the CDR3 is TGCGCCAGCAGCCAGGGACTCTTTTACGAGCAGTACTTC.

The CDR3 bases are TGTGCCAGCAGCTTACAGGCGAACACCGGGGAGCTGTTTTTT. It specifies CASSLQANTGELFF. The chain employs TRBV7-3 and TRBJ2-2; unclear D gene. V lost 2 bases and J 0 bases, leaving 4 bases between the germline ends. Germline V lookup: CDR1 SGHTA, CDR2 FQGTGA. The CDR3 has 14 amino acids.

The chain combines TRBV29-1 with TRBJ2-3, with a possible D match to TRBD2 (6 bases). The CDR3 runs 16 residues. Germline V CDR1 and CDR2: SQVTM, ANQGSEA. The germline V and J ends were trimmed by 4 bases and 3 bases, with 20 bases remaining between them. The CDR3 spells CSVVGTAEGVTDTQYF. The CDR3, as DNA: TGCAGCGTTGTTGGTACGGCGGAGGGAGTGACAGATACGCAGTATTTT.

The chain employs TRBV6-1 and TRBJ1-1; maybe TRBD1 (5 bases). This CDR3 is built from 13 residues. Germline values: CDR1 MNHNS, CDR2 SASEGT. Deletions cut 2 bases from V and 3 bases from J, with 7 bases between. Written as DNA, the CDR3 is TGTGCCAGCAGTGAATGGGGGGACACTGAAGCTTTCTTT. The encoded protein is CASSEWGDTEAFF.

The rearrangement links TRBV21-1 to TRBJ2-1; the D segment call TRBD2 is taken from the table without a DNA check. TRBV21-1 is shown as a pseudogene. This CDR3 is 17 amino acids long. This chain's CDR3 is CASSKSAPSGRRYEQFF. In DNA form, the CDR3 reads TGTGCCAGCAGCAAATCCGCTCCTAGCGGGAGGAGGTATGAGCAGTTCTTC.

CDR3 in DNA: TGTGCCAGTGAGGGTGGTGGAAACACCATATATTTT. It codes for CASEGGGNTIYF. The chain has TRBV28 and TRBJ1-3, with D unresolved. Trimming took 9 bases from V and 3 from J, leaving 9 bases between them. This CDR3 is 12 amino acids long. CDR1 and CDR2 (germline): MDHEN, SYDVKM.

This chain joins TRBV25-1 and TRBJ1-1, with 7 positions matching TRBD1. CDR3 length equals 14 residues. From germline, CDR1 is MGHDK and CDR2 SYGVNS. V was pared by 3 bases and J by 0 bases, with 1 base of the junction left unmatched. The CDR3 region has the DNA TGTGCCAGCAGTGACAGGGGGATGAACACTGAAGCTTTCTTT. Its translation: CASSDRGMNTEAFF.

This rearrangement joins TRBV19 to TRBJ2-7; 8 nucleotides match TRBD2. V shed 1 base, J shed 2 bases, and the junction held 4 bases outside the gene matches. The CDR3 has 15 residues. CDR1 LNHDA and CDR2 SQIVND come from the germline V gene (reference sequence). The CDR3 DNA reads as TGTGCCAGTAGTATAGGGCGGGAGGTCACCTACGAGCAGTACTTC. Its translation is CASSIGREVTYEQYF. The full variable domain, in which reference TRBV19 and TRBJ2-7 provide the parts outside the CDR3, is DGGITQSPKYLFRKEGQNVTLSCEQNLNHDAMYWYRQDPGQGLRLIYYSQIVNDFQKGDIAEGYSVSREKKESFPLTVTSAQKNPTAFYLCASSIGREVTYEQYFGPGTRLTVT.

The chain links TRBV11-2 to TRBJ1-5; 7 positions match TRBD1. Looked up from germline, CDR1 is SGHAT and CDR2 is FQNNGV. Germline trimming cut 5 bases from V and 3 bases from J; bases unmatched to any gene: 7. The CDR3 has 15 amino acids. The CDR3 loop is CASSPGTASNQPQHF. CDR3 in DNA: TGTGCCAGCAGCCCCGGGACAGCTTCCAATCAGCCCCAGCATTTT.

The V and J genes are TRBV7-2 and TRBJ2-2; 7 bases fit TRBD2. V trimming: 3 bases; J trimming: 5 bases; junction bases outside the gene matches: 3. Per germline, CDR1 SGHTA and CDR2 FQGNSA. The CDR3 spans 14 residues. The CDR3 sequence: CASSFAGVTGELFF. The CDR3 bases are TGTGCCAGCAGCTTCGCGGGAGTAACCGGGGAGCTGTTTTTT. Using reference TRBV7-2 and TRBJ2-2 for the parts outside the CDR3, the full variable domain is GAGVSQSPSNKVTEKGKDVELRCDPISGHTALYWYRQSLGQGLEFLIYFQGNSAPDKSGLPSDRFSAERTGGSVSTLTIQRTQQEDSAVYLCASSFAGVTGELFFGEGSRLTVL.

The chain employs TRBV27 and TRBJ1-2, with D maybe TRBD1 (5 bases). The CDR3 is made up of 13 amino acids. Per germline, CDR1 MNHEY and CDR2 SMNVEV (reference sequence). Trimming stripped 2 bases from V and 7 bases from J, with 11 bases between. The DNA for the CDR3 is TGTGCCAGCAGTTTACGGCAGGGTAGTGGCTACACCTTC. Translated: CASSLRQGSGYTF.

This chain uses TRBV7-9 with TRBJ2-7, with a tentative D call TRBD2 (5 bases). The CDR3 extends over 12 amino acids. The V gene's germline CDR1 is SEHNR and CDR2 FQNEAQ (reference sequence). V was pared by 3 bases and J by 2 bases, with 5 bases between. The CDR3 bases are TGTGCCAGCAGCTTCGGGGCCTACGAGCAGTACTTC. Translated, it gives CASSFGAYEQYF. Using reference TRBV7-9 and TRBJ2-7 for the parts outside the CDR3, the full variable domain is DTGVSQNPRHKITKRGQNVTFRCDPISEHNRLYWYRQTLGQGPEFLTYFQNEAQLEKSRLLSDRFSAERPKGSFSTLEIQRTEQGDSAMYLCASSFGAYEQYFGPGTRLTVT.

The rearrangement uses TRBV5-6 and TRBJ2-2; 14 bases fit TRBD2. The trim removed 4 bases at V and 5 bases at J, leaving 4 bases unmatched. CDR3 length: 16 amino acids. The V gene's germline CDR1 is SGHDT and CDR2 YYEEEE. The CDR3 sequence is CASSPGLAGETGELFF. As DNA, the CDR3 is TGTGCCAGCAGCCCGGGACTAGCGGGAGAGACCGGGGAGCTGTTTTTT.

J is TRBJ2-5 and V is TRBV9, with 7 bases fitting TRBD1. This CDR3 region has 15 residues. Germline V gene data show CDR1 as SGDLS and CDR2 as YYNGEE. V lost 3 bases and J lost 5; bases outside the gene matches: 10. The CDR3 region is CASSERTGQRETQYF. DNA for the CDR3: TGTGCCAGCAGCGAACGGACAGGTCAGAGGGAGACCCAGTACTTC.

The chain has TRBV29-1 and TRBJ1-2; D gene unclear. This CDR3 comprises 12 residues. The germline gives CDR1 SQVTM, CDR2 ANQGSEA. Trimming stripped 4 bases from V and 6 bases from J, with 12 bases between. Written as DNA, the CDR3 is TGCAGCGTTGCAACACTGCGGAATGGCTACACCTTC. Translating it yields CSVATLRNGYTF.

V is TRBV4-1 and J is TRBJ2-7, with a possible D match to TRBD1 (6 bases). Trimming took 3 bases from V and 3 from J, leaving 15 bases between them. The length of the CDR3 is 15 residues. In germline, CDR1 is MGHRA, CDR2 YSYEKL. CDR3 DNA: TGCGCCAGCAGCCAGGAAGGACAGACTCTCTACGAGCAGTACTTC. This encodes CASSQEGQTLYEQYF.

This sequence joins TRBV6-5 and TRBJ2-3; 9 bases line up with TRBD1. The CDR3 extends over 15 amino acids. Germline V CDR1 and CDR2: MNHEY, SVGAGI. V shed 0 bases and J 3 bases; nucleotides not matched to a gene: 1. The CDR3 protein is CASSYSQGATDTQYF. The CDR3 nucleotides read TGTGCCAGCAGTTACTCACAGGGGGCTACAGATACGCAGTATTTT.

The rearrangement joins TRBV30 to TRBJ2-1; a weak D match, TRBD2 (6 bases). The germline gives CDR1 GTSNPN, CDR2 SVGIG (reference sequence). This CDR3 has 14 amino acids. Trimming shortened V by 7 bases and J by 0 bases, and 13 bases separated the two germline ends. The CDR3 protein is CAYQAGSSYNEQFF. The CDR3 DNA reads as TGTGCCTATCAAGCGGGTAGCTCCTACAATGAGCAGTTCTTC.

The chain is built from TRBV19 and TRBJ2-7, with 8 bases that match TRBD1. After removal of 9 bases from V and 4 bases from J, the junction contained 2 bases not matched to a gene. This CDR3 comprises 11 residues. Germline V gene lookup returns CDR1 LNHDA and CDR2 SQIVND (reference sequence). The CDR3 DNA sequence: TGTGCCAGCGGACAGGGATACGAGCAGTACTTC. Translated: CASGQGYEQYF.

The chain carries TRBV4-1 and TRBJ2-7, with 9 bases fitting TRBD1. V was clipped by 3 bases and J by 5 bases; unmatched bases: 11. Germline CDR1 MGHRA, CDR2 YSYEKL. This CDR3 is built from 16 residues. As DNA, the CDR3 is TGCGCCAGCAGCCACCTTCTACGGGACAGGGCAGACGAGCAGTACTTC. Its protein product is CASSHLLRDRADEQYF.

The J gene is TRBJ1-1, the V gene TRBV2, with D unresolved. This CDR3 is built from 14 residues. V was clipped by 4 bases and J by 6 bases, with 15 bases between them. Per germline, CDR1 SNHLY and CDR2 FYNNEI. The CDR3 nucleotides read TGTGCCAGCAGTGGTGAGGGAAGTTTCGCTGAAGCTTTCTTT. It is translated as CASSGEGSFAEAFF.

The chain employs TRBV2 and TRBJ2-5; a weak D match, TRBD2 (5 bases). The ends were cut back, 6 bases at V and 4 bases at J, with 15 bases in the middle. The CDR3 is 14 residues long. Germline CDR1 is SNHLY and CDR2 is FYNNEI. The CDR3 sequence: CASREASLLETQYF. The CDR3 region has the DNA TGTGCCAGCAGAGAGGCTAGCCTATTAGAGACCCAGTACTTC.

As DNA, the CDR3 is TGTGCCAGCAGTTCAGGGGGCCGTGGCTACACCTTC. Translating it yields CASSSGGRGYTF. V and J are TRBV6-5 and TRBJ1-2, with 8 positions matching TRBD1. The CDR3 contains 12 residues. The J segment lost 7 bases and the V segment lost 4 bases, leaving 2 bases of the junction unmatched. Germline assignment: CDR1 MNHEY and CDR2 SVGAGI.

Only one count was recorded for this clone. The chain joins TRBV2 to TRBJ2-3, with TRBD1 matching over 11 bases. Unmatched junction bases numbered 6, after V lost 4 bases and J lost 3 bases. Germline-derived CDR1 and CDR2 are SNHLY and FYNNEI. The CDR3 runs to 16 residues. CDR3: CASSGGTGGYTDTQYF. The CDR3 coding sequence is TGTGCCAGCAGTGGAGGGACAGGGGGTTATACAGATACGCAGTATTTT.

The chain joins TRBV2 to TRBJ1-4; D unresolved. The length of the CDR3 is 13 residues. The germline gives CDR1 SNHLY, CDR2 FYNNEI. V lost 7 bases and J 8 bases, leaving 14 bases between the germline ends. Written as DNA, the CDR3 is TGTGCCAGCAAAGAGGTTGTAAGGGAAAAACTGTTTTTT. This encodes CASKEVVREKLFF.

The V gene is TRBV5-1, the J gene TRBJ1-3; D gene ambiguous. The CDR3 is 18 amino acids. Looked up from germline, CDR1 is SGHRS and CDR2 is YFSETQ. The V end lost 1 base, the J end lost 4 bases, and 21 bases lay between the germline ends. This chain's CDR3 is CASSLSIFGPEAGNTIYF. In nucleotides, the CDR3 is TGCGCCAGCAGCTTGTCAATTTTCGGTCCAGAAGCGGGAAACACCATATATTTT. The full variable domain, rest sourced from reference TRBV5-1 and TRBJ1-3, is KAGVTQTPRYLIKTRGQQVTLSCSPISGHRSVSWYQQTPGQGLQFLFEYFSETQRNKGNFPGRFSGRQFSNSRSEMNVSTLELGDSALYLCASSLSIFGPEAGNTIYFGEGSWLTVV.